One and the same sample provided the 27 T cell receptor beta chains below, sequenced in a study of response to subunit inactivated influenza vaccine. TCRdb redid the calling of the RT-PCR reads with MiXCR, one entry per CDR3 protein. This sample yields 800,000 to 1,000,000 distinct CDR3 sequences, of which 20% to 25% are seen a single time; roughly a tenth belongs to the top ten. The sequencing here drew on PBMCs from blood, taken about 5 days after vaccination. Receptor source: a man aged 50 or older who received an inactivated influenza vaccine.

The CDR3 bases are TGCCGTGCTAGGGGACTAGCGTGGGATGAGCAGTTCTTC. It specifies CRARGLAWDEQFF. This chain joins TRBV29-1 and TRBJ2-1; 10 positions match TRBD2. Germline CDR1 reads SQVTM; CDR2 reads ANQGSEA. The CDR3 is made up of 13 amino acids.

The CDR3 nucleotides are TGTGCCAGCAGCCCCTCCCCCAGGACTAGGACCTACGAGCAGTACTTC. This encodes CASSPSPRTRTYEQYF. The V call is TRBV6-1, the J call TRBJ2-7, with TRBD2 matching 7 bases. Germline V gene lookup returns CDR1 MNHNS and CDR2 SASEGT. This CDR3 is 16 amino acids long. Trimming at V came to 6 bases and at J to 2 bases, leaving 13 bases not matched to a gene.

At least ten counts were recorded for this clonotype. The chain links TRBV20-1 to TRBJ1-4; no definite D call. Germline CDR1 DFQATT, CDR2 SNEGSKA (reference sequence). The germline V and J ends were trimmed by 3 bases and 2 bases, with 4 bases remaining between them. The CDR3 has 12 amino acids. CDR3 DNA sequence: TGCAGTGCTAGTCGGACTAATGAAAAACTGTTTTTT. Amino acids: CSASRTNEKLFF.

The genes are TRBV19 and TRBJ2-1; 12 bases agree with TRBD1. The CDR3 is 16 amino acids. V was clipped by 6 bases and J by 10 bases; unmatched bases: 13. The germline V gene has CDR1 LNHDA and CDR2 SQIVND (reference sequence). The CDR3 loop is CASSLGGTGGDGEQFF. CDR3 coding DNA: TGTGCCAGTAGCCTGGGCGGGACAGGGGGCGACGGGGAGCAGTTCTTC.

This clonotype was observed once. This sequence may be a read error, since a much larger clone differs from it by one base. This chain connects TRBV7-2 to TRBJ2-7; 7 bases are a match to TRBD2. CDR3 length: 14 residues. Germline assignment: CDR1 SGHTA and CDR2 FQGNSA. After removal of 5 bases from V and 0 bases from J, the junction contained 4 bases not matched to a gene. The CDR3 spells CASSQTGGSYEQYF. In DNA, the CDR3 is TGTGCCAGCAGCCAAACGGGGGGCTCCTACGAGCAGTACTTC.

This clonotype was recorded a few times. V gene TRBV5-5 combines with J gene TRBJ2-1; D unresolved. The CDR3 consists of 14 residues. The germline V gene has CDR1 SGHKS and CDR2 YYEKEE (reference sequence). V lost 1 base and J 11 bases, leaving 16 bases between the germline ends. The CDR3 here is CASSLSRQAEKQFF. In DNA, the CDR3 is TGTGCCAGCAGCTTGTCTCGCCAGGCGGAAAAGCAGTTCTTC. The full variable domain, in which reference TRBV5-5 and TRBJ2-1 provide the parts outside the CDR3, is DAGVTQSPTHLIKTRGQQVTLRCSPISGHKSVSWYQQVLGQGPQFIFQYYEKEERGRGNFPDRFSARQFPNYSSELNVNALLLGDSALYLCASSLSRQAEKQFFGPGTRLTVL.

This clonotype has a handful of counts. V usage is TRBV10-3 and J usage is TRBJ2-1; tentatively, D is TRBD1 or TRBD2 (5 bases each). This CDR3 contains 15 residues. V lost 4 bases and J lost 7, with 17 bases in between. CDR1 ENHRY and CDR2 SYGVKD come from the germline V gene. The CDR3 spells CAISAGTAWVNEQFF. CDR3 bases: TGTGCCATCAGTGCTGGGACGGCGTGGGTGAATGAGCAGTTCTTC.

This CDR3 is CASIRTGYSNQPQHF. The CDR3 DNA reads TGTGCCAGCATTCGGACAGGCTATAGCAATCAGCCCCAGCATTTT. The chain joins TRBV28 to TRBJ1-5, with TRBD1 matching over 7 bases. The junction had 6 bases not matched to a gene; V was cut back by 7 bases and J by 0 bases. CDR1 and CDR2 from the germline V gene are MDHEN and SYDVKM. CDR3 length equals 15 residues.

V and J are TRBV12-3 or TRBV12-4 and TRBJ2-1; the match to TRBD2 covers 13 bases. J lost 6 bases, V lost 6 bases, and 5 bases had no gene match. The CDR3 length is 15 residues. The CDR3 loop is CASSYGTSGVNEQFF. The CDR3, as DNA: TGTGCCAGCAGCTACGGGACTAGCGGGGTCAATGAGCAGTTCTTC.

The V call is TRBV27, the J call TRBJ1-1; D gene unclear. The CDR3 consists of 14 residues. Trimming pared 7 bases from V and 3 bases from J, leaving 15 bases between. CDR1 is MNHEY, CDR2 SMNVEV, per germline (reference sequence). The chain's CDR3 is CASTPRPGDTEAFF. The CDR3 DNA follows: TGTGCCAGCACCCCTCGGCCGGGTGACACTGAAGCTTTCTTT.

The table lists this clonotype with a few counts. The chain joins TRBV6-1 to TRBJ2-3, with 8 bases fitting TRBD1. Germline trimming cut 6 bases from V and 2 bases from J; bases unmatched to any gene: 4. This CDR3 is built from 14 residues. Germline CDR1 and CDR2: MNHNS and SASEGT. The CDR3 nucleotides are TGTGCCAGCAGCGGGGGACAGGTCACAGATACGCAGTATTTT. Its translation is CASSGGQVTDTQYF.

This chain links TRBV24-1 with TRBJ2-5; the D gene is possibly TRBD1 (6 bases). CDR3 length equals 15 residues. CDR1 and CDR2 (germline): KGHDR, SFDVKD. V lost 3 bases and J 2 bases, leaving 12 bases between the germline ends. CDR3 nucleotides: TGTGCCACCAGTGATCCTGGGACAATTCAAGAGACCCAGTACTTC. Translation gives CATSDPGTIQETQYF.

This clonotype was counted a few times. J is TRBJ2-7 and V is TRBV4-2; 8 bases match TRBD1. The CDR3 runs 15 residues. Losses at the gene ends were 0 bases for V and 5 bases for J; bases not matched to a gene: 6. Germline CDR1 and CDR2: LGHNA and YNFKEQ. As DNA, the CDR3 is TGTGCCAGCAGCCAAGAAACCTCGACAGGGGACGAGCAGTACTTC. It encodes CASSQETSTGDEQYF.

This clonotype has just a few counts. This rearrangement joins TRBV5-1 to TRBJ1-1, with 8 positions matching TRBD1. This CDR3 is built from 14 residues. In germline, CDR1 is SGHRS, CDR2 YFSETQ. The trim removed 4 bases at V and 8 bases at J, leaving 10 bases unmatched. CDR3 nucleotides: TGCGCCAGCAGCCATACGGACAGGGTCTCGGAAGCTTTCTTT. Its protein is CASSHTDRVSEAFF. The full variable domain, rest sourced from reference TRBV5-1 and TRBJ1-1, is KAGVTQTPRYLIKTRGQQVTLSCSPISGHRSVSWYQQTPGQGLQFLFEYFSETQRNKGNFPGRFSGRQFSNSRSEMNVSTLELGDSALYLCASSHTDRVSEAFFGQGTRLTVV.

This clonotype has more than one count but fewer than ten. The chain's CDR3 is CASSQYTGGGEAFF. The CDR3 DNA reads as TGTGCCAGCAGCCAGTATACAGGGGGCGGCGAAGCTTTCTTT. This chain joins TRBV7-9 and TRBJ1-1; 9 bases agree with TRBD1. Per the germline V gene, CDR1 is SEHNR and CDR2 is FQNEAQ (reference sequence). CDR3 length: 14 residues. The V and J ends lost 5 bases and 8 bases, in that order; junction bases with no gene match: 9.

Only a few counts were recorded for this clonotype. This chain links TRBV14 with TRBJ2-5; maybe TRBD1 (6 bases). The CDR3 extends over 16 amino acids. Germline CDR1 and CDR2: SGHDN and FVKESK. V was shortened by 1 base and J by 5 bases, with 17 bases between the two germline ends. CDR3 nucleotides: TGTGCCAGCAGCCAAGGGGGGCAGCTCCGGAGGGAGACCCAGTACTTC. This encodes CASSQGGQLRRETQYF.

This chain uses TRBV12-3 or TRBV12-4 with TRBJ2-1; D may be TRBD2 (7 bases). CDR3 length: 17 residues. Trimming removed 6 bases from V and 0 bases from J, with 18 bases in between. The chain's CDR3 is CASRGPGGLSSYNEQFF. The CDR3, as DNA: TGTGCCAGCAGAGGCCCGGGGGGCCTAAGCTCCTACAATGAGCAGTTCTTC.

This clonotype showed up just once. The chain recombines TRBV6-2 or TRBV6-3 with TRBJ1-2; no clear D gene. The length of the CDR3 is 14 residues. The germline V and J ends were trimmed by 6 bases and 6 bases, with 17 bases remaining between them. Germline assignment: CDR1 MNHEY and CDR2 SVGEGT. This CDR3 is CASSPFHYADGYTF. The CDR3 nucleotides read TGTGCCAGCAGCCCATTCCATTACGCCGATGGCTACACCTTC.

This clonotype turned up a few times. V usage is TRBV7-9 and J usage is TRBJ2-1; 7 bases map to TRBD2. This CDR3 spans 15 amino acids. Germline assignment: CDR1 SEHNR and CDR2 FQNEAQ (reference sequence). After removal of 7 bases from V and 7 bases from J, the junction contained 13 bases not matched to a gene. CDR3 sequence reads: CASTLVGGGRNEQFF. The CDR3, as DNA: TGTGCCAGCACCCTAGTGGGGGGGGGGAGGAATGAGCAGTTCTTC.

Only a few counts were recorded for this clonotype. This chain uses TRBV20-1 with TRBJ1-1; no clear D. Trimming cost V 1 base and J 0 bases, with 12 bases left between them. The germline gives CDR1 DFQATT, CDR2 SNEGSKA (reference sequence). The CDR3 is 15 amino acids. CDR3 DNA: TGCAGTGCTAGAGTACCGAGTACCTTGAACACTGAAGCTTTCTTT. Its translation is CSARVPSTLNTEAFF.

This clonotype appeared a few times. The chain couples TRBV7-6 to TRBJ1-4; a weak D match, TRBD1 (6 bases). There are 17 residues in the CDR3. In germline, CDR1 is SGHVS, CDR2 FNYEAQ. V was clipped by 1 base and J by 0 bases, with 12 bases between them. The CDR3: CASSLGTAGTTNEKLFF. In nucleotides, the CDR3 is TGTGCCAGCAGCTTAGGGACAGCCGGAACAACTAATGAAAAACTGTTTTTT.

This clonotype occurred a few times. This chain uses TRBV5-1 with TRBJ2-1; D may be TRBD1 (5 bases). V shed 1 base and J shed 3 bases, with 23 bases lying between them. The CDR3 consists of 19 residues. Germline V gene lookup returns CDR1 SGHRS and CDR2 YFSETQ. DNA for the CDR3: TGCGCCAGCAGCTTGACCATAGGGGCAGGAGTTAAGGGCTACAATGAGCAGTTCTTC. Protein sequence: CASSLTIGAGVKGYNEQFF.

The chain joins TRBV12-3 or TRBV12-4 to TRBJ2-2; a possible D gene is TRBD1 (6 bases). The length of the CDR3 is 14 residues. V gave up 3 bases and J gave up 7 bases, with 12 bases separating them. CDR3 residues: CASSFQGLVGELFF. The CDR3 DNA reads as TGTGCCAGCAGTTTTCAGGGGTTGGTCGGGGAGCTGTTTTTT.

In this sample, this clonotype turned up once. The V gene is TRBV12-3 or TRBV12-4, the J gene TRBJ2-6, with 11 positions matching TRBD2. There are 20 residues in the CDR3. After removal of 2 bases from V and 2 bases from J, the junction contained 11 bases not matched to a gene. CDR3 bases: TGTGCCAGCAGTTTACAGCCACCGTCTAGCGGGAGGCCTGGGGCCAACGTCCTGACTTTC. As protein: CASSLQPPSSGRPGANVLTF.

V gene TRBV9 combines with J gene TRBJ1-2, with a weak D call TRBD1 (6 bases). Germline loops: CDR1 SGDLS, CDR2 YYNGEE. The CDR3 contains 12 residues. V dropped 2 bases and J dropped 4 bases, with 6 bases sitting between them. The DNA of the CDR3 is TGTGCCAGCAGCGTGGACAGCTATGGCTACACCTTC. Translation gives CASSVDSYGYTF.

Concerning this clonotype itself: This may stem from a read error, because a much larger clone lies one nucleotide away. The chain links TRBV6-5 to TRBJ2-2; D unclear. The germline CDR1 and CDR2 sequences are MNHEY and SVGAGI. The CDR3 totals 13 residues. CDR3 protein: CACSYSIPGELFF. As DNA, the CDR3 is TGTGCCTGCAGTTACTCGATCCCCGGGGAGCTGTTTTTT.

The chain couples TRBV20-1 to TRBJ2-1; 8 bases line up with TRBD1. The junction had 7 bases not matched to a gene; V was cut back by 6 bases and J by 9 bases. CDR3 length: 12 amino acids. Germline assignment: CDR1 DFQATT and CDR2 SNEGSKA (reference sequence). CDR3 nucleotide sequence: TGCAGTGCCACCTGGACAGGGCCTGAGCAGTTCTTC. Amino acid sequence: CSATWTGPEQFF.